This TCR beta chain came from a study of T cells after yellow fever vaccination (dated by TCRdb to about 2019). Notes on the research overall: The SMART-Seq v4 Ultra Low Input RNA kit was used to prepare libraries from fractions with low cell numbers. Blood was collected at multiple timepoints before and after primary and secondary immunization, and bulk PBMC replicates and cell subsets were isolated. Two healthy male donors, one aged 18 to 30 and one aged 30 to 40 years, made up the cohort. Bulk TCR alpha and beta repertoires were sequenced longitudinally to track T-cell clones before and after primary and booster YFV17D yellow fever vaccination. Results and caveats for the whole study, not just this receptor: Because only a couple of donors were included in the study, the extent to which the findings can be generalized is limited. Computational filtering was needed because FACS-sorted repertoires could contain abundant contaminating clonotypes from the bulk population. Compared with the primary T-cell response, the secondary T-cell response was weaker but faster, peaking on day 5 rather than day 15. A small share of clonotypes was detected in both CD4 and CD8 compartments, with the overlap likely arising from convergent recombination. Most clones expanded after primary vaccination (96% of CD4 and roughly 90% of CD8) were re-detected after the booster, suggesting that broad memory maintenance occurred.

TCR cDNA was synthesized by 5'RACE template switching, which introduced a universal primer site and unique molecular identifiers. Priming for cDNA synthesis came from both the TCR alpha and TCR beta constant segments. Library amplification used two PCR steps, and the second PCR step added sample barcodes and sequencing adapters. Libraries were sequenced on Illumina HiSeq 2500 (2x100 bp) or NovaSeq (2x150 bp). As for the original processing: Demultiplexing of reads and collapsing into UMI consensus sequences were performed with MIGEC, and V(D)J alignment was carried out with MiXCR. Using edgeR on replicate PBMC samples, clonotypes were called vaccine-responding if FDR was below 0.01 and the log2 fold change was above 5 up to day 15. Bulk clonotypes were assigned CD4 or CD8 identity according to which sequenced CD4 or CD8 repertoire held them at higher abundance. TCRdb reworked the public reads: Q25 trimming with fastp, MiXCR clone assembly, productive beta chains retained. Rows merge per CDR3 protein into single entries with the most common DNA and genes. TCRdb's processing, not the authors' own work, is the source of the V and J calls. This sample has hundreds of thousands of distinct CDR3 sequences in its table, and 10% to 15% of those were observed once. The top ten hold about 15% of the sample.

The treatment or condition label corresponds to: live attenuated yellow fever vaccine strain. At every blood-draw timepoint, two biological replicates of bulk PBMCs were collected. A standard Ficoll-Paque protocol was used to isolate PBMCs from peripheral blood. RNA was extracted with TriZol from bulk PBMCs, CD4 and CD8 fractions, and dextramer-positive and dextramer-negative fractions. Of note for this clonotype: It lacks a known antigen. Per-base quality was not reported, and no clone a single base away is much larger than it.

Per the germline V gene, SGHRS is the CDR1 and YFSETQ is the CDR2. Clipping removes 4 bases from V and 5 bases from J, with 10 as the unmatched junction base count. The cysteine opens and the phenylalanine closes a CDR3 of 16 amino acids. The kept DNA is CDR3 alone, 48 bases in frame from the first base. The sample was PBMCs, taken on the day of the yellow fever booster vaccination. Recombination joined TRBV5-1 with TRBJ2-1; 9 bases in the junction line up with TRBD2. The receptor's source is a man aged 30 to 39 who received the YFV17D yellow fever vaccine. The nucleotides read TGCGCCAGCAGCCCCGCTAGCGGGACTCAGAACAATGAGCAGTTCTTC. It translates as CASSPASGTQNNEQFF.